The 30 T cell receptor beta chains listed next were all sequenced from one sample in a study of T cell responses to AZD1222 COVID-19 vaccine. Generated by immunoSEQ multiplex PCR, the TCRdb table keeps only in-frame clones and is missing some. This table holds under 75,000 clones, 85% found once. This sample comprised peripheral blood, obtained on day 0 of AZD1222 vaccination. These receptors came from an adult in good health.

DNA of the CDR3: TGTGCCAGCAGCTTGCAGGGTATCGAGTCACCCCTCCACTTT. Protein sequence: CASSLQGIESPLHF. The chain employs TRBV5-4 and TRBJ1-6; D might be TRBD1 (5 bases). Looked up from germline, CDR1 is SGHNT and CDR2 is YYREEE (reference sequence). The CDR3 is 14 residues long. V lost 1 base and J 10 bases, leaving 12 bases between the germline ends.

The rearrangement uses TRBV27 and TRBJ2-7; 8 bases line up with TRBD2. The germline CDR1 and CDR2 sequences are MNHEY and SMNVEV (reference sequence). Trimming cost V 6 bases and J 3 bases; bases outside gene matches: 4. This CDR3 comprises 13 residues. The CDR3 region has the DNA TGTGCCAGCAGAACTAGCGGCGTCTACGAGCAGTACTTC. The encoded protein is CASRTSGVYEQYF.

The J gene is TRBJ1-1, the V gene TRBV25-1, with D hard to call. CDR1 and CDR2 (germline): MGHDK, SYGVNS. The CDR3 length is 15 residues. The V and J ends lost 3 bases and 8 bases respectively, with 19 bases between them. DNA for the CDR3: TGTGCCAGCAGTGATGCAGGCTTTCGTGGCCTCGAAGCTTTCTTT. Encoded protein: CASSDAGFRGLEAFF.

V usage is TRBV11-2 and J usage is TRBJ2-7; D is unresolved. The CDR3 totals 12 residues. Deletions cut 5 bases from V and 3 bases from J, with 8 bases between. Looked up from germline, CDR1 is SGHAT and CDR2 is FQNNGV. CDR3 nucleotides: TGTGCCAGCAGCGCCCCCAACTACGAGCAGTACTTC. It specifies CASSAPNYEQYF.

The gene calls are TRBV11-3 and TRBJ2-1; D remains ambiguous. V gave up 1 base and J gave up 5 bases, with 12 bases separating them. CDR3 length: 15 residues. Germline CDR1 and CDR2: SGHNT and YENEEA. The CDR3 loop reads CASSLVGSRDNEQFF. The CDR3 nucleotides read TGTGCCAGCAGCTTAGTAGGAAGCCGTGACAATGAGCAGTTCTTC.

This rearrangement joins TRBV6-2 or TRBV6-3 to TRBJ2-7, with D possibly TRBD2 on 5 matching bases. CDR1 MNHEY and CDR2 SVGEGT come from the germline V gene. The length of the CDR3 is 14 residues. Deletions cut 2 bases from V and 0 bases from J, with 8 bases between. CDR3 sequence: CASSYGGYSYEQYF. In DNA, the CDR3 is TGTGCCAGCAGTTACGGCGGGTACTCCTACGAGCAGTACTTC.

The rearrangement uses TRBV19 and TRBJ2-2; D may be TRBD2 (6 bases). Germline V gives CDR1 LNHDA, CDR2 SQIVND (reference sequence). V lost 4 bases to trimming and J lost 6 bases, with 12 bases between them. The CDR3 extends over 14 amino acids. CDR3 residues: CASSRGLGAGELFF. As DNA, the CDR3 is TGTGCCAGTAGTAGGGGACTGGGTGCCGGGGAGCTGTTTTTT.

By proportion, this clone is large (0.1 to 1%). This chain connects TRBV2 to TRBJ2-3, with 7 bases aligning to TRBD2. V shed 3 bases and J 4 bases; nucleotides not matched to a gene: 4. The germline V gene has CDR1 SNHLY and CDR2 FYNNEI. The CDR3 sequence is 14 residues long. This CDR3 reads CASSERERADTQYF. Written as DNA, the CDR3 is TGTGCCAGCAGTGAGCGGGAGCGGGCAGATACGCAGTATTTT.

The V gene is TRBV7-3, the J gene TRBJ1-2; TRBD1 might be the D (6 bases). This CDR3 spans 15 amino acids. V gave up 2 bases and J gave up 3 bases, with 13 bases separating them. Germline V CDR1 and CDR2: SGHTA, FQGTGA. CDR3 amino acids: CASSLSSRGDYGYTF. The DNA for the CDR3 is TGTGCCAGCAGCTTATCGAGCAGGGGCGACTATGGCTACACCTTC.

The CDR3 nucleotides are TGTGCCAGCAGTTCAGGGTTTTATAGCAATCAGCCCCAGCATTTT. Translation: CASSSGFYSNQPQHF. This chain uses TRBV6-5 with TRBJ1-5; D perhaps matches TRBD1 (5 bases). Per the germline V gene, CDR1 is MNHEY and CDR2 is SVGAGI. Trimming removed 4 bases from V and 0 bases from J, with 10 bases in between. The CDR3 length is 15 residues.

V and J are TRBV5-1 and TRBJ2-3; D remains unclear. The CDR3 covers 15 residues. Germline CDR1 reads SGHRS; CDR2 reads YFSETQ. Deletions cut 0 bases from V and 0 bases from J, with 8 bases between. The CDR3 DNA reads TGCGCCAGCAGCTTGGATACAGATAGCACAGATACGCAGTATTTT. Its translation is CASSLDTDSTDTQYF.

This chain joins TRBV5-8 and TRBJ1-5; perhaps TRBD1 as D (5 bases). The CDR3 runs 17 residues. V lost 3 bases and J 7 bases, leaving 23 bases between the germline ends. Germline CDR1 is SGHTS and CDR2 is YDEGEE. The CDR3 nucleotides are TGTGCCAGCAGCTCCCCTCGGGACGGTCTCCGTGGGCAGCCCCAGCATTTT. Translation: CASSSPRDGLRGQPQHF.

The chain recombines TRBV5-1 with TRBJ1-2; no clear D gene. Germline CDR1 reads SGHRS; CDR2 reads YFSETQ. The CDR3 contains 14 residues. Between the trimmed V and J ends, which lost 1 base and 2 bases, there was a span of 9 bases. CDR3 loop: CASSLYPGNYGYTF. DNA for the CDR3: TGCGCCAGCAGCTTGTATCCGGGGAACTATGGCTACACCTTC.

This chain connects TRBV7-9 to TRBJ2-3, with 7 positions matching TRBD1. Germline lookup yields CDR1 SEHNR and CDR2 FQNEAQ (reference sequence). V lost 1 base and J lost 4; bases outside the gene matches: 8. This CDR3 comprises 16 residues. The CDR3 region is CASSLDPTGRSDTQYF. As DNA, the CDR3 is TGTGCCAGCAGCTTAGATCCGACAGGGCGGTCAGATACGCAGTATTTT.

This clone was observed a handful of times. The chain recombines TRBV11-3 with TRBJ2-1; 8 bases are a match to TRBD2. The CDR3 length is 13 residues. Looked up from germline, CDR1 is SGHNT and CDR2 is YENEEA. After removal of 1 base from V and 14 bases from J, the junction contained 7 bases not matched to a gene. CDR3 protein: CASSLVGGGPKFF. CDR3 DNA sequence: TGTGCCAGCAGCTTAGTTGGCGGGGGGCCAAAGTTCTTC.

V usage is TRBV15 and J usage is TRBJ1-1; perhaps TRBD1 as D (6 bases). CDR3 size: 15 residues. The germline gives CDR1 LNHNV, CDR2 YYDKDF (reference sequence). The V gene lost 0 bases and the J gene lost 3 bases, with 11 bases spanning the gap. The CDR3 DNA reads TGTGCCACCAGCAGAGATCGGGGGGCCGACACTGAAGCTTTCTTT. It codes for CATSRDRGADTEAFF.

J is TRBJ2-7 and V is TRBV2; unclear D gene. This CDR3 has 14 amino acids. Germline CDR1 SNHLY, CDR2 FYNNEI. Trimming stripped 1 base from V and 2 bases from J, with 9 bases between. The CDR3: CASSEEGFAYEQYF. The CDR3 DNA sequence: TGTGCCAGCAGTGAAGAGGGTTTTGCCTACGAGCAGTACTTC.

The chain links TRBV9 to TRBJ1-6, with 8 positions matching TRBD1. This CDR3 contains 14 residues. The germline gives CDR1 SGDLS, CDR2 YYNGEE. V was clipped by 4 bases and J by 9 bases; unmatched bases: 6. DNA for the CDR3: TGTGCCAGCAGCTCCGGACAGGGCGGTTCACCCCTCCACTTT. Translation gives CASSSGQGGSPLHF.

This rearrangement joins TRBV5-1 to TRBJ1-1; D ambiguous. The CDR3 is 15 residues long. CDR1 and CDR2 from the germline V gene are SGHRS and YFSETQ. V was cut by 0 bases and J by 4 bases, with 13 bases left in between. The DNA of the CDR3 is TGCGCCAGCAGCTTGGGAACCGGGTGGGGCACTGAAGCTTTCTTT. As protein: CASSLGTGWGTEAFF.

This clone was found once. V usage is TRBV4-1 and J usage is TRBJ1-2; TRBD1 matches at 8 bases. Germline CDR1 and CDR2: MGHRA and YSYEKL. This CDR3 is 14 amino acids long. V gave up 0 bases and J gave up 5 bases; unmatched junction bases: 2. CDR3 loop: CASSQDRTGYGYTF. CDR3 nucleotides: TGCGCCAGCAGCCAAGATCGGACAGGGTATGGCTACACCTTC.

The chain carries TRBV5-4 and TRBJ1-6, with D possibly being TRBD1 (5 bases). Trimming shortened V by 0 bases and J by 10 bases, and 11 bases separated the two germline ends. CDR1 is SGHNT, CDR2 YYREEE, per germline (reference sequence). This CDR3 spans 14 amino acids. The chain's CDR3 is CASSLDVGTSPLHF. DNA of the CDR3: TGTGCCAGCAGCTTGGATGTAGGGACCTCACCCCTCCACTTT.

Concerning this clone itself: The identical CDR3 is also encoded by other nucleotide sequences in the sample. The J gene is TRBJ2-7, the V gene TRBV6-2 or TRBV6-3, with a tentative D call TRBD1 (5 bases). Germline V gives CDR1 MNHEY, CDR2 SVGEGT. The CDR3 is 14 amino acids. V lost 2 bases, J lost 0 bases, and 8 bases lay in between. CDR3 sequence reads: CASSYSDSSYEQYF. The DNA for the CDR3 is TGTGCCAGCAGTTACAGTGACAGCTCCTACGAGCAGTACTTC.

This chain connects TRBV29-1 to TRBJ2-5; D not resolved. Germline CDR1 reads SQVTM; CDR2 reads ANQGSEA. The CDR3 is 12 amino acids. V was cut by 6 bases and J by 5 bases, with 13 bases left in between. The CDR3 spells CSVHLRSETQYF. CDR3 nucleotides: TGCAGCGTCCACTTGAGATCGGAGACCCAGTACTTC.

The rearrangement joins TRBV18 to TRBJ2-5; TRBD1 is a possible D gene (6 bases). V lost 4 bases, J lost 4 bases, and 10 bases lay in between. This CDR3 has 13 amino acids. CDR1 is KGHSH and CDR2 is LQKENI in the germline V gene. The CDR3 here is CASSQQGRETQYF. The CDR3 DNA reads TGTGCCAGCTCACAACAGGGTCGAGAGACCCAGTACTTC.

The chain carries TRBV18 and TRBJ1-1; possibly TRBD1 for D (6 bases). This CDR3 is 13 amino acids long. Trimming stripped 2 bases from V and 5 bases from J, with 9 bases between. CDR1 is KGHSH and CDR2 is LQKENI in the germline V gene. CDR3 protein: CASSPTGLTEAFF. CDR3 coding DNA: TGTGCCAGCTCACCAACAGGGTTGACTGAAGCTTTCTTT.

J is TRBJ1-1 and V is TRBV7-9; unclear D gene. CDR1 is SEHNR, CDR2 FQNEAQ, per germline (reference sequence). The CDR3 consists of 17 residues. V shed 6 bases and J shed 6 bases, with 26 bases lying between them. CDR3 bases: TGTGCCAGCAGTCCCCGGGTCTTAGGCGGAAGAAAGTCTGAAGCTTTCTTT. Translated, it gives CASSPRVLGGRKSEAFF.

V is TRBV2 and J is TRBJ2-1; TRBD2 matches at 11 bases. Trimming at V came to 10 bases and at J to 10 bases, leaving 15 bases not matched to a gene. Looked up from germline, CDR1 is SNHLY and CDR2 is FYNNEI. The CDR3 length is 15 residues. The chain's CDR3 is CATPYGVSGRGEQFF. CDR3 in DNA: TGTGCCACCCCATATGGGGTTAGCGGGAGGGGAGAGCAGTTCTTC.

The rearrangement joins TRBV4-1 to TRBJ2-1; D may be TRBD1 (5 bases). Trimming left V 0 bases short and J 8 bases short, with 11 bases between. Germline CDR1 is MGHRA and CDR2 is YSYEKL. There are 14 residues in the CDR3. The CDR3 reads CASSQDQPRDEQFF. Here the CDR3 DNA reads TGCGCCAGCAGCCAAGATCAACCCAGGGATGAGCAGTTCTTC.

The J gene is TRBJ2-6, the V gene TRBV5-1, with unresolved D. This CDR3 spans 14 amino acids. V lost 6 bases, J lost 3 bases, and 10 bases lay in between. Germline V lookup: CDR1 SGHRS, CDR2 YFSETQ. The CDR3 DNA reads TGCGCCAGCACCACGTTAGGTGGGGCCAACGTCCTGACTTTC. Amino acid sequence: CASTTLGGANVLTF.

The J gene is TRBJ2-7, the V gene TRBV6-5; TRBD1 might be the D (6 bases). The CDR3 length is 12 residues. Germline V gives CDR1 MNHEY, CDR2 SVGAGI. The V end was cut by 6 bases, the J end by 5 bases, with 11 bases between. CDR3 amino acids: CASSGQFDEQYF. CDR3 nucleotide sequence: TGTGCCAGCAGCGGACAGTTTGACGAGCAGTACTTC.